This T cell receptor beta chain comes out of a study of cytomegalovirus exposure and HLA in healthy donors (dated by TCRdb to the late 2010s). Study-level background: An earlier analysis of approximately 590 of the donors reported more than 250 Gb of sequence data and about 100 million unique TCR beta sequences from roughly 180 million T cells. An early release covering about 600 HLA-typed donors comprised approximately 290 gigabases of sequencing data and 85 million or so unique TCR sequences. Among the roughly 370 genotyped donors, around 81% belonged to the genetic ancestry cluster associated with self-reported Caucasian donors. The study aimed to test whether signatures of past pathogen exposure could be identified by cataloging public T cell receptors. The T cell repertoires of roughly 660 subjects were profiled by immunosequencing and related to cytomegalovirus serostatus. A separate validation cohort of about 110 different subjects was used in addition to the roughly 700-subject first cohort. To predict cytomegalovirus infection status, the study brought together high-throughput TCR immunosequencing, statistical association of individual TCRs with disease status, and machine learning. A later analysis re-analyzed previously published TCR beta repertoires from approximately 700 donors and added high-resolution HLA genotyping to study TCR occurrence patterns. The later analysis used no new phenotypic data to find candidate immune exposures, relying instead on TCR beta sequences and their occurrence across donors. To decide whether each TCR beta V gene segment behaved as functional or pseudogenic, an earlier analysis of fewer than 750 of the donors relied on high-throughput TCR beta sequencing. Alongside the repertoire data, information on donor age, sex, ethnicity and CMV serostatus was compiled. Genome-wide SNP genotypes for about 60% of the roughly 670 donors were used in a later genetic analysis, which treated that subset as a discovery cohort. Every discovery cohort repertoire had been produced on one sequencing platform. Class I and class II HLA loci were covered by the typing at four-digit resolution. The number of donors typed differed by locus, with 629-630 for A, B, C, DRB1 and DQB1, around 500 for DQA1, 600 to 610 for DPA1, and roughly 450 for DPB1. Four or five DR-DQ haplotypes were treated as single units for association and clustering because of strong linkage in the cohort. Among a few hundred genotyped donors of the cohort, an average of roughly 240,000 unique TCR beta nucleotide sequences were sequenced per donor, roughly 18% of them non-productive.

The paper as a whole reports these results and caveats: In a later analysis, most CMV-associated TCR beta chains were found to appear HLA-restricted, with HLA associations seemingly driven largely by CMV exposure. For the cohort, immune exposure information was limited to CMV serostatus. Assigning TCR associations to individual alleles was difficult when HLA alleles, especially DR and DQ, strongly co-occurred. In a later analysis, around 15,000 TCR beta sequences were associated with specific HLA alleles at a false discovery rate of 0.05. Broadly in line with IMGT annotations, most TCR beta V segments showed up in productive rearrangements about 87% or about 30% of the time in an earlier analysis of roughly 590 of the donors. In this cohort, only TCR beta chains were sequenced, and detectable features were limited by the absence of alpha or paired-chain data. Sequencing depth was assumed to be roughly uniform across donors in the presence/absence analyses, though that assumption may not hold. Because the 87-base-pair reads could not distinguish some IMGT-functional V segments, including TRBV6-2 and TRBV6-3, those segments were excluded. In vitro tests confirmed that three of the cytomegalovirus-associated TCR beta chains recognize cytomegalovirus antigens. In a later genetic analysis, fewer N-insertions in productive TCRs were reported among donors in an Asian-associated ancestry cluster than the roughly 700-donor mean. The earlier analysis of nearly 600 of the donors excluded approximately 17 rarely observed V segments, including chromosome 9 orphons, because counts were too low. Because some donors lacked HLA typing at each locus, the association tests relied only on the typed subset. In the study, some 160 TCR beta chains were listed as associated with cytomegalovirus. A later analysis found that TCR association rates varied across HLA loci, with DRB1 alleles showing the most associated TCRs and HLA-C alleles the fewest. The authors suggested that the approach could potentially be extended to other disease states and immunological phenotypes. Correlated functional status among segregating V segments might be attributable to linkage disequilibrium, but an unknown experimental factor could not be ruled out. The sequencing pipeline was judged likely to have produced a cluster of highly shared sequence variants as a technical artifact. In both the original and validation cohorts, the classifier was reported to diagnose cytomegalovirus status with high specificity and sensitivity. A later analysis found that HLA-associated TCR beta chains were more clonally expanded and had lower generation probabilities than equally common non-associated chains. Across donors, most TCR sequences were observed very rarely, whereas some public TCRs were present in many individuals. According to a later analysis, parvovirus B19, influenza, CMV and Epstein-Barr virus appeared linked to several top co-occurrence clusters. A further reported finding was that TCR beta sequences accurately predicted the HLA-A and HLA-B alleles for most subjects in the first cohort. An association between a missense DCLRE1C variant and V-gene and J-gene trimming of TCR beta chains was found in a later genetic analysis and replicated in an independent cohort.

This clone is a singleton in its sample. Its antigen is not yet known. Base qualities were left out, and no much larger clone turns up one base away. The cohort was made up of approximately 700 healthy bone marrow donors. All cohort members were sampled while nominally healthy, although unrecorded immune exposures were likely present. The donor tested CMV seronegative and was one of the 352 seronegative cohort members. Each donor provided a peripheral blood sample, and peripheral blood mononuclear cells were used for TCR beta sequencing. The Qiagen DNeasy Blood Extraction Kit was used to extract genomic DNA from the blood cell samples. Via the germline V gene, CDR1 is SGHTA and CDR2 FQGNSA. From the cysteine through the phenylalanine, the CDR3 covers 16 amino acids. Only CDR3 DNA remains: 48 bases, in frame from the first base. Trimming takes 1 base off V and 12 bases off J; junction bases not matched to a gene: 15.

Receptor libraries were prepared by the immunoSEQ multiplex PCR assay. The multiplex PCR relied on a mix of 60 forward primers for TCR Vbeta segments and 13 reverse primers for TCR Jbeta segments. The CDR3 region of rearranged TCR beta genes was amplified from genomic DNA by a multiplex PCR assay. On the Illumina HiSeq System, the amplified TCR beta libraries were sequenced as 87-base-pair reads. Per the original workflow: In a later analysis, tens of millions of unique TCR beta chains were counted across the approximately 670 repertoires, and roughly 11 million of these chains were shared by at least two donors. To remove PCR and sequencing errors, raw reads were error-corrected and collapsed into unique sequences using a nearest-neighbor algorithm that merged closely related sequences. Alignment of CDR3 sequences to IMGT reference sequences was used to assign V, D and J gene segments. For a sequence to be retained, a match of at least six nucleotides was required to both a V gene segment and a J gene segment. A rearrangement counted as productive if the CDR3 had no stop codons and remained in frame with V and J, and every other rearrangement counted as non-productive. CDR3 was defined by IMGT convention, running from the second conserved V-encoded cysteine to the conserved J-encoded phenylalanine. In an earlier analysis of 550 to 650 of the donors, sequences lacking an unambiguous match to a single V gene segment were excluded. In an earlier analysis of approximately 550 of the donors, V segments were called functional above 56.7% productive rearrangements and were called segregating when the between-donor standard deviation exceeded 5%. A statistical classification framework was built to diagnose cytomegalovirus status from the catalog of TCR beta chain sequences. A later analysis assigned V and J genes by comparing TCR nucleotide sequences with IMGT/GENE-DB human TR gene sequences. Using the TCRdist pipeline, a later analysis assigned CDR3 sequences along with most-parsimonious VDJ recombination scenarios. In a later analysis, each TCR beta chain was defined by its CDR3 amino acid sequence together with its V-gene family, and reads without a unique V-gene family were excluded. To address suspected cross-contamination and a sequencing artifact, a later analysis removed approximately 600 highly shared, low-generation-probability nucleotide sequences. A later analysis calculated a clonal expansion index for each public chain from normalized within-repertoire ranks of inferred template counts. A later analysis computed generation probabilities with a VDJ recombination model fitted to out-of-frame rearrangements, and checked the results against IGoR. A later analysis scored TCR-TCR, TCR-HLA and TCR-CMV co-occurrence with hypergeometric tests, applying a repertoire-size bias correction to TCR pairs. In a later analysis, false discovery rates were estimated by permuting HLA or CMV assignments 20 times. In a later analysis, co-occurring TCRs were grouped using DBSCAN, and TCRdist sequence similarity was added for clustering within HLA-allele-positive subsets. Repertoires with fewer than 30,000 or more than 120,000 public chains were left out of co-occurrence clustering, as were about five repertoires with anomalous nucleotide sharing. This is the immuneACCESS table as TCRdb keeps it, with only in-frame sequences that have V and J called. A part of the clones is gone; compared with another copy, unresolved V genes explain less than half, and the rest is unexplained. Clone size and V and J calls were adopted from that table, with D and trimming inferred from the DNA. This sample has about 150,000 clones in its table, and roughly 80% of those were observed once. 2.5% to 3.5% of the sample comes from the top ten.

This clonotype originated in a male donor in good health and CMV-seronegative. The sequenced sample consisted of PBMCs. This chain is built from TRBV7-2 and TRBJ2-4, with TRBD2 identical over 7 junction bases. The DNA is TGTGCCAGCAGCTTAGAGGGCGCGGGAGCGGGGAGGGATCAGTACTTC. The resulting protein is CASSLEGAGAGRDQYF.